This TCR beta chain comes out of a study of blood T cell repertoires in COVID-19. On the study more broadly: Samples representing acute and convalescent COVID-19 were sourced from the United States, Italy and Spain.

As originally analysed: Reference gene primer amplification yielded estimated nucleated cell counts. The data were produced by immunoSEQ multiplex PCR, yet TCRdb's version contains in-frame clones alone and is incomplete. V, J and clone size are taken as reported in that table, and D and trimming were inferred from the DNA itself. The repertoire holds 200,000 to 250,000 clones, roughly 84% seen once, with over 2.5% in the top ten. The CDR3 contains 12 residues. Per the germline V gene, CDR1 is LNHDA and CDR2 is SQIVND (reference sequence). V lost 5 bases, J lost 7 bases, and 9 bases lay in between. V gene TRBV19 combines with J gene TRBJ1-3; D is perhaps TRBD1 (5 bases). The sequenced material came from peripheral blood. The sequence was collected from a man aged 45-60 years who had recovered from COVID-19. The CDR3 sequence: CASSSTANTIYF. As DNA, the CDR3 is TGTGCCAGTAGTTCGACAGCCAACACCATATATTTT.